This entry describes one T cell receptor (beta chain). The antigen remains undetermined. The CDR3 has 21 amino acids. With V trimmed by 0 bases and J by 0 bases, 18 bases remained unmatched. In germline, CDR1 is SGDLS, CDR2 YYNGEE. The assay was immunoSEQ multiplex PCR, and TCRdb's table has in-frame clones only and misses some. The sample has around 170,000 clones; about 83% are singletons. The data were obtained in a study of Ad26.COV2.S vaccination and SARS-CoV-2 variants. Study-wide points: Reported findings describe substantial breadth in spike-specific CD8+ and CD4+ T cell responses following vaccination. Vaccine recipients had higher spike-specific TCR breadth than placebo recipients. Vaccine and placebo recipients had similar non-spike TCR breadth.

The starting material was peripheral blood, obtained after recovery from COVID-19. The receptor was isolated from a human donor who had recovered from COVID-19. The chain couples TRBV9 to TRBJ1-2; TRBD1 matches at 9 bases. Here the CDR3 DNA reads TGTGCCAGCAGCGTAGCGGACAGGGGTCCCTATTACTACCTCTCTAACTATGGCTACACCTTC. Translating it yields CASSVADRGPYYYLSNYGYTF.